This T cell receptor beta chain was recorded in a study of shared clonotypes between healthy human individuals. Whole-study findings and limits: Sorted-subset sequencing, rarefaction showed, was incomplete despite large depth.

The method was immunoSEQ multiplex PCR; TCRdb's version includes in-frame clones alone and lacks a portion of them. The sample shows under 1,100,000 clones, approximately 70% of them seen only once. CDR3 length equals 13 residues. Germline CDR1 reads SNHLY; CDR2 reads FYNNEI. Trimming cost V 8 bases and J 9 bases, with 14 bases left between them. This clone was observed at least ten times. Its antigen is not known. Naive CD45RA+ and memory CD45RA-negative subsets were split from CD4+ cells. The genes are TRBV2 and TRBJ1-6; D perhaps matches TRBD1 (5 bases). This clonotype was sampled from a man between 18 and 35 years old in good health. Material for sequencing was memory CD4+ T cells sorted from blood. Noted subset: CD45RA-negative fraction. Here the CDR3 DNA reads TGTGCCAGCTCGTGGGGGTACGGTTCACCCCTCCACTTT. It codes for CASSWGYGSPLHF.